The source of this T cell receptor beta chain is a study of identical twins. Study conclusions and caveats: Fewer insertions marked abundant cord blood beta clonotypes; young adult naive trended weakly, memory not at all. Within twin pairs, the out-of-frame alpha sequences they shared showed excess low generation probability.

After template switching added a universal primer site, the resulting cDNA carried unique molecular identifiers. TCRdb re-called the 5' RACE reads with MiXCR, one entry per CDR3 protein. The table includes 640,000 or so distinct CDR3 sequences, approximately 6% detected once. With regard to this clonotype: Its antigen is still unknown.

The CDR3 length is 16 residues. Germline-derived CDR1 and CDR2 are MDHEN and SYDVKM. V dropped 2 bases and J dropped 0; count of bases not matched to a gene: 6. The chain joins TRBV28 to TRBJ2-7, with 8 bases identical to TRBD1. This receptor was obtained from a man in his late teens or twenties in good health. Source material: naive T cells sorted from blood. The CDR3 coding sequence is TGTGCCAGCAGTTTACCAACAGGGGGGAGCTCCTACGAGCAGTACTTC. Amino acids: CASSLPTGGSSYEQYF.